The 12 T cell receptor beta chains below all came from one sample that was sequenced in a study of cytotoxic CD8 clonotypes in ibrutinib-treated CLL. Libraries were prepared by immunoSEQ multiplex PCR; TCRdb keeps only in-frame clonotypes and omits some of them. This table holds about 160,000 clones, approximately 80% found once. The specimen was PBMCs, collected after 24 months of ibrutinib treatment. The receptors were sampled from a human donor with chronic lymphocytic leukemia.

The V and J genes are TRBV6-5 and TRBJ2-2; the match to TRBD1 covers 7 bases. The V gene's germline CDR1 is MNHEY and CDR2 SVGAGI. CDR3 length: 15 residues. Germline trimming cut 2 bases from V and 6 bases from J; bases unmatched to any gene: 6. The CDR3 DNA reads TGTGCCAGCAGTTACCGCGACAGGGCGGCCGGGGAGCTGTTTTTT. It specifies CASSYRDRAAGELFF.

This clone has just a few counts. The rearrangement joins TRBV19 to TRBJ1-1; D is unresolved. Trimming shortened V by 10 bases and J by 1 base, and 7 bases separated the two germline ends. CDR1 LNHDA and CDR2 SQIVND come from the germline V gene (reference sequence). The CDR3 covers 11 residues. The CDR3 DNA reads TGTGCCACAGACCAGAACACTGAAGCTTTCTTT. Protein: CATDQNTEAFF.

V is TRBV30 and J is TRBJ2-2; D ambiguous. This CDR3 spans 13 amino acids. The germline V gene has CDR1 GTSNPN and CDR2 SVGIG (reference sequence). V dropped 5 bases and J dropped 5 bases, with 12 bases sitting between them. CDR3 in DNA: TGTGCCTGGTCAAACTACGGAACCGGGGAGCTGTTTTTT. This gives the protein CAWSNYGTGELFF.

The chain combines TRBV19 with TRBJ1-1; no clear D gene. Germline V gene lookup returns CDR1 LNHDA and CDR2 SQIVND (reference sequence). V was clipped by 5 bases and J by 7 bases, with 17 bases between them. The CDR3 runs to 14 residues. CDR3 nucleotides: TGTGCCAGTAGTCAGCTCGGGTCTCTGGGTGAAGCTTTCTTT. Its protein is CASSQLGSLGEAFF.

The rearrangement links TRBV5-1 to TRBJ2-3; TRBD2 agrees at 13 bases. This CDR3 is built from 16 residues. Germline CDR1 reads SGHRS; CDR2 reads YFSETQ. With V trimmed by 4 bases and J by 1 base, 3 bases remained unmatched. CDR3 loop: CASSPGLAGGTDTQYF. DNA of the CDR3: TGCGCCAGCAGCCCTGGACTAGCGGGGGGCACAGATACGCAGTATTTT.

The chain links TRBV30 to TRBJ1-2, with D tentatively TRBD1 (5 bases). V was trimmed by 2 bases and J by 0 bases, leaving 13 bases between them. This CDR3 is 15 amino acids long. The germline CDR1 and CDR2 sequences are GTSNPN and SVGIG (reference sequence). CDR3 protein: CAWSPGRIANYGYTF. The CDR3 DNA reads TGTGCCTGGAGTCCGGGGCGGATAGCTAACTATGGCTACACCTTC.

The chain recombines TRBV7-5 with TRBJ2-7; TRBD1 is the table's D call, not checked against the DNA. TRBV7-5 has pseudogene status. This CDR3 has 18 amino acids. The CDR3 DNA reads TGTGCCAGAAGCTCGCATCCGCCTACAAGGACAGGGCACTACGAGCAGTACTTC. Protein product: CARSSHPPTRTGHYEQYF.

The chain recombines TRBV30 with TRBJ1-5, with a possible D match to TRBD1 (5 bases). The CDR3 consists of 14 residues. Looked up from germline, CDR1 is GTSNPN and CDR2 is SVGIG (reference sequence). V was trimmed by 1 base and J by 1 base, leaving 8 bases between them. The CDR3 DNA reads TGTGCCTGGAGTGAGGGGAGCAGCAATCAGCCCCAGCATTTT. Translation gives CAWSEGSSNQPQHF.

The CDR3: CASSEGGTGESEAFF. The CDR3, as DNA: TGCGCCAGCAGTGAGGGGGGGACAGGGGAAAGTGAAGCTTTCTTT. The chain couples TRBV10-1 to TRBJ1-1, with 10 bases identical to TRBD1. V was clipped by 2 bases and J by 7 bases; unmatched bases: 7. The CDR3 runs 15 residues. Germline CDR1 is WNHNN and CDR2 is SYGVQD (reference sequence).

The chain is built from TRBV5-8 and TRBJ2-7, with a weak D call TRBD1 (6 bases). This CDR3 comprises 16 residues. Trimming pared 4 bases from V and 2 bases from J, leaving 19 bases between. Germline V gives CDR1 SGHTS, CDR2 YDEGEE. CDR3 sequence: CASSRNNAGDTYEQYF. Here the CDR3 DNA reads TGTGCCAGCAGCAGGAATAACGCAGGGGATACCTACGAGCAGTACTTC. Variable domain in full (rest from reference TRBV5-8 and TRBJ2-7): EAGVTQSPTHLIKTRGQQATLRCSPISGHTSVYWYQQALGLGLQFLLWYDEGEERNRGNFPPRFSGRQFPNYSSELNVNALELEDSALYLCASSRNNAGDTYEQYFGPGTRLTVT.

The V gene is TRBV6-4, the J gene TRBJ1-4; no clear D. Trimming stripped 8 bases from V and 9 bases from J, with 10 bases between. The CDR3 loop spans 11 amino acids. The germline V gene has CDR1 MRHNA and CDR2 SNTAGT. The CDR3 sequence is CASRPAKKLFF. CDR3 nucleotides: TGTGCCAGCCGTCCTGCGAAAAAACTGTTTTTT.

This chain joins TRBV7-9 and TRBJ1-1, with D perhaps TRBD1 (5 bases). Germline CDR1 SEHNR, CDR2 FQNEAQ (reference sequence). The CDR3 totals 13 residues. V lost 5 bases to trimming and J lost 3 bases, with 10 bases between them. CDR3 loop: CASSPTEYTEAFF. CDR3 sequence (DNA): TGTGCCAGCAGCCCGACAGAATACACTGAAGCTTTCTTT.